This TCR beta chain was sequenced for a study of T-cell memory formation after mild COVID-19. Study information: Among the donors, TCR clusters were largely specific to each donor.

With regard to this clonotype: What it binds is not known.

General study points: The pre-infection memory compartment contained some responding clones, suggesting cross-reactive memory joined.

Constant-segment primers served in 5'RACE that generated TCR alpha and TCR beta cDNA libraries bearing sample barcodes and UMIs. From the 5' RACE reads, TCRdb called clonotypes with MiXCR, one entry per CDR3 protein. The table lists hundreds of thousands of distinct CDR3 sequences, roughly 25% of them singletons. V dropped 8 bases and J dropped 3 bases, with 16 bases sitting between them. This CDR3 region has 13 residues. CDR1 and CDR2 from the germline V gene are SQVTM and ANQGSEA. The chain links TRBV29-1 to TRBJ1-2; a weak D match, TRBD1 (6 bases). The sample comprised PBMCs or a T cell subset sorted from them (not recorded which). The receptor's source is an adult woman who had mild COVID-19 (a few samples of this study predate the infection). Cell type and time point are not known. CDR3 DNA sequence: TGCAGCTTTCTCCGGGACAAGGACTATGGCTACACCTTC. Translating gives CSFLRDKDYGYTF.